This TCR beta chain was sequenced during a study of T cell responses to AZD1222 COVID-19 vaccine. Trimming cost V 5 bases and J 1 base; bases outside gene matches: 1. Germline V CDR1 and CDR2: MNHEY, SVGEGT. This CDR3 contains 14 residues. The assay was immunoSEQ multiplex PCR, and TCRdb's table has in-frame clones only and misses some. In the table there are around 130,000 clones, around 84% of which are singletons. The genes are TRBV6-2 or TRBV6-3 and TRBJ1-1; TRBD1 agrees at 10 bases. Sequenced material: peripheral blood, taken on day 0 of AZD1222 vaccination. The receptor was derived from an adult in good health. The chain's CDR3 is CASSDRGRNTEAFF. CDR3 DNA sequence: TGTGCCAGCAGTGACAGGGGGCGGAACACTGAAGCTTTCTTT.